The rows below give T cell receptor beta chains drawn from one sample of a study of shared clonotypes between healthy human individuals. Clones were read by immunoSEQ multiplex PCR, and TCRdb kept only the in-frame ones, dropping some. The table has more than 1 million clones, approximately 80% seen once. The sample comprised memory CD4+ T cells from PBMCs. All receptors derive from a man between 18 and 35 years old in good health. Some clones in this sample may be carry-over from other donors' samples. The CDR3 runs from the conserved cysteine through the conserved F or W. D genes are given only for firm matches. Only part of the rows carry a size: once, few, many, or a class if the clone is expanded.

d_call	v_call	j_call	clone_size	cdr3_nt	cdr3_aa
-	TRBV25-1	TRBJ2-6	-	TGTGCCAGCAGTGACGAGGGGACCGGGGCCAACGTCCTGACTTTC	CASSDEGTGANVLTF
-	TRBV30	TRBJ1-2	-	TGTGCCTGGATAGGCCGCGCCCCTCATGGCTACACCTTC	CAWIGRAPHGYTF
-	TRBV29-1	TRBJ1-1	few	TGCAGCGTTGGTTTCAGCCGCACTGAAGCCTTCTTT	CSVGFSRTEAFF
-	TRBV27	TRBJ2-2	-	TGTGCCAGCAGTTTACAGCAGGGGCCCCCCTTTTGGACCGGGGAGCTGTTTTTT	CASSLQQGPPFWTGELFF
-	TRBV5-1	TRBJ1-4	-	TGCGCCAGCAGCTCACTTCCCGCAACTAATGAAAAACTGTTTTTT	CASSSLPATNEKLFF
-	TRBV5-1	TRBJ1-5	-	TGCGCCAGCAGCTTCGGGGGCTTAGGCAATCAGCCCCAGCATTTT	CASSFGGLGNQPQHF
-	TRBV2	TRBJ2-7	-	TGTGCCAGCAGTCTTCCATTAACCTACGAGCAGTACTTC	CASSLPLTYEQYF
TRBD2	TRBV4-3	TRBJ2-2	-	TGCGCCAGCAGCCAAGTCCAGGGACTAGCGGGAGGTACCGGGGAGCTGTTTTTT	CASSQVQGLAGGTGELFF
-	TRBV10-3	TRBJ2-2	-	TGTGCCATCAGTGTCAGAGGGACCGGGGAGCTGTTTTTT	CAISVRGTGELFF
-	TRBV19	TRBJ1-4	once	TGTGCCACGGACAGAAGGACGCCCGCCGCTGGGTGGAAACTGTTTTTT	CATDRRTPAAGWKLFF
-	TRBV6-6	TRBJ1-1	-	TGTGCCAGCAGTTATCGGATGAACACTGAAGCTTTCTTT	CASSYRMNTEAFF
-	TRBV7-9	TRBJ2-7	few	TGTGCCAGCAGCTTAGGGACGGGGAGGAACCCTTACGAGCAGTACTTC	CASSLGTGRNPYEQYF
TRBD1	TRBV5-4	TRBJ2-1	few	TGTGCCAGCAGCTGGGACAGCTCCTACAATGAGCAGTTCTTC	CASSWDSSYNEQFF
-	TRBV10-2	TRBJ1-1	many	TGCGCCAGCAGTGATCTTTCCAGGAACACTGAAGCTTTCTTT	CASSDLSRNTEAFF
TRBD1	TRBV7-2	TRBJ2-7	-	TGTGCCAGCAGAGGGGGCCTCTACGAGCAGTACTTC	CASRGGLYEQYF
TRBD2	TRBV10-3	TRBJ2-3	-	TGTGCCATCAGTGCAAGACAGACCCGACTAGCACTAAGCACAGATACGCAGTATTTT	CAISARQTRLALSTDTQYF
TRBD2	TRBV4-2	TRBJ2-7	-	TGTGCCAGCAGCCCCTCACTAGCGCGCGAGCAGTACTTC	CASSPSLAREQYF
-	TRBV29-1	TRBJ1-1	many	TGCAGCGAAAGTGGCGACACTGAAGCTTTCTTT	CSESGDTEAFF
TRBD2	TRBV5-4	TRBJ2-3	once	TGTGCCAGCAGCTTTATTAGCGGGAGTAGGACAGATACGCAGTATTTT	CASSFISGSRTDTQYF
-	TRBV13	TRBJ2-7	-	TGTGCCAGCAGCTCGTATTGGGGGGGGCGCTTCCACGAGCAGTACTTC	CASSSYWGGRFHEQYF
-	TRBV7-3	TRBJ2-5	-	TGTGCCAGCAGCTTCACGGGTCAAGAGACCCAGTACTTC	CASSFTGQETQYF
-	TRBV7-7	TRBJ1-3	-	TGTGCCAGCAGCGCCGGGGGATCTGGAAACACCATATATTTT	CASSAGGSGNTIYF
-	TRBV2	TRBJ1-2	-	TGTGCCAGCGTGGGCCAGAACTATGGCTACACCTTC	CASVGQNYGYTF
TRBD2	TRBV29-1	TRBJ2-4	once	TGCAGCGCCCAACTTGCCGGGACTAGTTACTTC	CSAQLAGTSYF
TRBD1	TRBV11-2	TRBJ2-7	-	TGTGCCAGCAGCTTAGGGGGGACAGGGAGCTCCTACGAGCAGTACTTC	CASSLGGTGSSYEQYF
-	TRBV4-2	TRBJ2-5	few	TGTGCCAGCAGCCAAGAGCTTGCACAGGCTCCTCAAGAGACCCAGTACTTC	CASSQELAQAPQETQYF
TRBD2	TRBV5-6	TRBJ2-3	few	TGTGCCAGCAGCCGGCAAGCGGGAGCTGGAACAGATACGCAGTATTTT	CASSRQAGAGTDTQYF
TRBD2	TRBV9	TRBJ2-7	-	TGTGCCAGCAGCGTAGGCGGGGGGCAGACCTACGAGCAGTACTTC	CASSVGGGQTYEQYF
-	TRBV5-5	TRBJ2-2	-	TGTGCCAGCACGCCCGGGGGCCTTTACACCGGGGAGCTGTTTTTT	CASTPGGLYTGELFF
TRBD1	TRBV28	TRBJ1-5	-	TGTGCCAGCAGCCCAGGGACAGGGGCATTCAATCAGCCCCAGCATTTT	CASSPGTGAFNQPQHF
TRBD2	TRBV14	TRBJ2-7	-	TGTGCCAGCAACCGGTGGGGCGGGAGGGCCGAGCAGTACTTC	CASNRWGGRAEQYF
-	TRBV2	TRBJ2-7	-	TGTGCCAGCAGTTCTCGCCCCTCGAACTTCTACGAGCAGTACTTC	CASSSRPSNFYEQYF
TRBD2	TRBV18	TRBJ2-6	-	TGTGCCAGCTCACCCCTGGGACTAGCGGGGGCCGAGAGAGCCAACGTCCTGACTTTC	CASSPLGLAGAERANVLTF
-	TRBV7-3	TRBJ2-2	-	TGTGCCAGCAGTCCGGCGGGGAGTGGGACCGGGGAGCTGTTTTTT	CASSPAGSGTGELFF
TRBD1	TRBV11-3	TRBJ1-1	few	TGTGCCAGCAGCGGGGACAGGGGAACTGAAGCTTTCTTT	CASSGDRGTEAFF
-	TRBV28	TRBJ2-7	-	TGTGTAGCGACGAGCCTGAGCTCCTACGAGCAGTACTTC	CVATSLSSYEQYF
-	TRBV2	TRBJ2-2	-	TGTGCCAGCAGTGAATTCAGGGGCAACACCGGGGAGCTGTTTTTT	CASSEFRGNTGELFF
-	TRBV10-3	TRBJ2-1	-	TGTGCCATCAGTGAGCTAGGGGGCTCCTACAATGAGCAGTTCTTC	CAISELGGSYNEQFF
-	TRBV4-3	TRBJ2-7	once	TGCGCCAGCAGCCAAGAGAGCGGGTCACCCGAGCAGTACTTC	CASSQESGSPEQYF
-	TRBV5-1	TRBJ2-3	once	TGCGCCAGCAGGGCGGGGTCGTCTAGCACAGATACGCAGTATTTT	CASRAGSSSTDTQYF
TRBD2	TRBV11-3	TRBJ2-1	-	TGTGCCAGCAGCTTCACCTGGACCGAGATGACAGCGGGGCTGCAGTTCTTC	CASSFTWTEMTAGLQFF
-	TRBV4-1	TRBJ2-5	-	TGCGCCAGCAGCCAAGTATATCAGGGGTCGCTGACCCAGTACTTC	CASSQVYQGSLTQYF
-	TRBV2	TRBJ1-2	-	TGTGCCAGCAAATCGCAACTGGGAGGCTACACCTTC	CASKSQLGGYTF
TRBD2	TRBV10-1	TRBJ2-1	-	TGCGCCAGCAAGCCGGGACTAGCGTACTACAATGAGCAGTTCTTC	CASKPGLAYYNEQFF
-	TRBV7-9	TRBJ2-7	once	TGTGCCAGCAGCTCCGGCGGGGTTTTATACGAGCAGTACTTC	CASSSGGVLYEQYF
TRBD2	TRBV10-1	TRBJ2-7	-	TGCGCCAGCAGTGACGGGAGGGCCGAGGCCGAGCAGTACTTC	CASSDGRAEAEQYF
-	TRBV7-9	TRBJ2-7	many	TGTGCCAGCAGCGGAAGAGGGGTCCTCCTCTACGAGCAGTACTTC	CASSGRGVLLYEQYF
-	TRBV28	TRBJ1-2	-	TGTGCCAGCTCCCCCTCATTTGGCTACACCTTC	CASSPSFGYTF
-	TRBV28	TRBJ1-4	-	TGTGCCAGCAGTTCTCATCCAATTAAACTGTTTTTT	CASSSHPIKLFF
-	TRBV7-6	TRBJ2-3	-	TGTGCCAGCAGCTTAGTCCCGGGCCACCATGCTACGCAGTATTTT	CASSLVPGHHATQYF
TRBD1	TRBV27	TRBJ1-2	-	TGTGCCAGCGGGCGACAGGGGCCCTATGGCTACACCTTC	CASGRQGPYGYTF
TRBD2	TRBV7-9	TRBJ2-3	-	TGTGCCAGCAGCTTTACTCAGCGGCGGGGGTTTCGGGATACGCAGTATTTT	CASSFTQRRGFRDTQYF
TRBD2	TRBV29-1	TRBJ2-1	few	TGCAGCGTTGAAGGAGGAGCGGGAGTTTACGGTGAGCAGTTCTTC	CSVEGGAGVYGEQFF
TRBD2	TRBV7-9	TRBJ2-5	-	TGTGCCAGCAGCTCCCTCCAGACTAGCGGCTACCAAGAGACCCAGTACTTC	CASSSLQTSGYQETQYF
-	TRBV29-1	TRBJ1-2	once	TGCAGCTCCTTGACGGGGGGTAACTATGGCTACACCTTC	CSSLTGGNYGYTF
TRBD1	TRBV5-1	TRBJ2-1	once	TGCGCCAGCAGCTTAACAGGGGTTCGCTACAATGAGCAGTTCTTC	CASSLTGVRYNEQFF
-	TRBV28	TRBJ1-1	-	TGTGCCGCTGGAGACCCGGGTCGACATTTTACTGAAGCTTTCTTT	CAAGDPGRHFTEAFF